This passage covers 30 T cell receptor beta chains from one sample sequenced in a study of OX40 agonist ivuxolimab in advanced cancers. Sequencing was performed with immunoSEQ multiplex PCR; in TCRdb, only in-frame clones are kept and a portion is missing. The repertoire holds 55,000 to 70,000 clones, about 84% seen once, with roughly 2.7% in the top ten. The sample here was CD4+ or CD8+ T cells sorted from blood, taken in a trial of the OX40 agonist ivuxolimab. The receptors were gathered from an adult with an advanced solid tumor such as melanoma, head and neck, liver or kidney cancer.

The CDR3 nucleotides are TGCAGCGCTTCACAGGGCGGGACTGAAGCTTTCTTT. Translating gives CSASQGGTEAFF. The rearrangement links TRBV29-1 to TRBJ1-1; tentative D call: TRBD1 (6 bases). CDR3 length: 12 residues. Trimming removed 7 bases at V and 5 bases at J, with 14 bases between. Per germline, CDR1 SQVTM and CDR2 ANQGSEA.

This chain uses TRBV7-2 with TRBJ2-1; the match to TRBD2 covers 10 bases. The J segment lost 8 bases and the V segment lost 4 bases, leaving 5 bases of the junction unmatched. The CDR3 has 14 amino acids. The germline V gene has CDR1 SGHTA and CDR2 FQGNSA. CDR3 loop: CASSSASGGYEQFF. The CDR3 region has the DNA TGTGCCAGCAGCTCGGCTAGCGGGGGTTATGAGCAGTTCTTC.

This clone was seen a few times. The V gene is TRBV6-5, the J gene TRBJ1-1; unclear D gene. V lost 8 bases and J 0 bases, leaving 16 bases between the germline ends. This CDR3 contains 15 residues. CDR1 is MNHEY and CDR2 is SVGAGI in the germline V gene. The CDR3 here is CASDRWPPMNTEAFF. The CDR3 region has the DNA TGTGCCAGCGATAGGTGGCCGCCAATGAACACTGAAGCTTTCTTT.

V and J are TRBV6-6 and TRBJ2-2; 9 bases map to TRBD1. CDR3 length: 13 residues. Per the germline V gene, CDR1 is MNHNY and CDR2 is SVGAGI (reference sequence). V lost 4 bases to trimming and J lost 10 bases; unmatched junction nucleotides: 4. The CDR3 DNA follows: TGTGCCAGCAGTTTCAGGACAGGGGTGGAGCTGTTTTTT. Encoded protein: CASSFRTGVELFF.

The V gene is TRBV7-3, the J gene TRBJ2-3, with TRBD1 identical over 8 bases. The ends lost 7 bases at V and 1 base at J; junction bases unmatched: 1. Per the germline V gene, CDR1 is SGHTA and CDR2 is FQGTGA. The CDR3 consists of 13 residues. CDR3 DNA: TGTGCCAGCACGACAGGGGGCACAGATACGCAGTATTTT. This translates into CASTTGGTDTQYF.

V is TRBV7-2 and J is TRBJ2-7, with TRBD1 matching over 7 bases. The germline gives CDR1 SGHTA, CDR2 FQGNSA. The ends lost 5 bases at V and 0 bases at J; junction bases unmatched: 7. The CDR3 sequence is 15 residues long. The CDR3 DNA is TGTGCCAGCAGCCAGGCCGGGACAGCCTCCTACGAGCAGTACTTC. It translates to CASSQAGTASYEQYF. Looking up the rest from reference TRBV7-2 and TRBJ2-7 gives the full variable domain: GAGVSQSPSNKVTEKGKDVELRCDPISGHTALYWYRQSLGQGLEFLIYFQGNSAPDKSGLPSDRFSAERTGGSVSTLTIQRTQQEDSAVYLCASSQAGTASYEQYFGPGTRLTVT.

This chain connects TRBV9 to TRBJ2-3, with D hard to call. V was shortened by 3 bases and J by 6 bases, with 17 bases between the two germline ends. The CDR3 loop spans 15 amino acids. The germline CDR1 and CDR2 sequences are SGDLS and YYNGEE. CDR3 region: CASSGVGGVGDTQYF. The DNA of the CDR3 is TGTGCCAGCAGCGGCGTCGGCGGAGTGGGGGATACGCAGTATTTT.

The chain employs TRBV7-8 and TRBJ2-4; 9 bases map to TRBD1. This CDR3 is built from 15 residues. V was clipped by 5 bases and J by 4 bases; unmatched bases: 6. Germline loops: CDR1 SGHVS, CDR2 FQNEAQ. The CDR3 region has the DNA TGTGCCAGCAGCACTAACAGGGGGCGAAAAAACATTCAGTACTTC. Translation gives CASSTNRGRKNIQYF. Full variable domain (remainder filled in from reference TRBV7-8 and TRBJ2-4): GAGVSQSPRYKVAKRGQDVALRCDPISGHVSLFWYQQALGQGPEFLTYFQNEAQLDKSGLPSDRFFAERPEGSVSTLKIQRTQQEDSAVYLCASSTNRGRKNIQYFGAGTRLSVL.

The V call is TRBV19, the J call TRBJ1-6; 8 positions agree with TRBD1. CDR3 length equals 15 residues. CDR1 and CDR2 from the germline V gene are LNHDA and SQIVND (reference sequence). V was pared by 5 bases and J by 7 bases, with 7 bases of the junction left unmatched. This CDR3 reads CASSPQGAKNSPLHF. The DNA for the CDR3 is TGTGCCAGTAGTCCTCAGGGGGCGAAGAATTCACCCCTCCACTTT.

The rearrangement links TRBV20-1 to TRBJ2-5; unclear D gene. The CDR3 has 11 residues. The ends were cut back, 7 bases at V and 9 bases at J, with 15 bases in the middle. Germline V lookup: CDR1 DFQATT, CDR2 SNEGSKA (reference sequence). CDR3 loop: CSVTVARAQYF. CDR3 nucleotides: TGCAGTGTCACGGTCGCCCGGGCCCAGTACTTC.

This sequence joins TRBV7-9 and TRBJ2-2; D may correspond to TRBD1 or TRBD2 (6 bases each). The V and J ends lost 6 bases and 3 bases respectively, with 14 bases between them. Germline V gene data show CDR1 as SEHNR and CDR2 as FQNEAQ (reference sequence). This CDR3 has 15 residues. The CDR3 DNA sequence: TGTGCCAGCAGGTACGGGGGCGCGGACACCGGGGAGCTGTTTTTT. Its protein is CASRYGGADTGELFF.

This clone was observed a single time. The genes are TRBV27 and TRBJ2-5, with D perhaps TRBD1 or TRBD2 (6 bases each). With 5 bases removed from V and 5 bases from J, the gap between germline ends came to 12 bases. This CDR3 region has 13 residues. Germline CDR1 is MNHEY and CDR2 is SMNVEV (reference sequence). CDR3 in amino acids: CASSPTRGETQYF. The CDR3 coding sequence is TGTGCCAGCAGTCCGACTAGGGGGGAGACCCAGTACTTC.

V usage is TRBV13 and J usage is TRBJ2-5, with TRBD2 identical over 8 bases. The V and J ends lost 2 bases and 1 base, in that order; junction bases with no gene match: 3. This CDR3 spans 15 amino acids. CDR1 and CDR2 (germline): PRHDT, FYEKMQ (reference sequence). The DNA for the CDR3 is TGTGCCAGCAGCTTACGAAGCGGGGGCCAAGAGACCCAGTACTTC. Translated, it gives CASSLRSGGQETQYF.

The V gene is TRBV2, the J gene TRBJ1-1; possible D gene TRBD1, 6 bases. This CDR3 has 10 residues. Germline-derived CDR1 and CDR2 are SNHLY and FYNNEI. V shed 3 bases and J shed 10 bases, with 6 bases lying between them. The CDR3 DNA reads as TGTGCCAGCAGTGACAGGGGAGCTTTCTTT. It specifies CASSDRGAFF.

V usage is TRBV11-2 and J usage is TRBJ2-5; 7 bases line up with TRBD1. The length of the CDR3 is 14 residues. The V gene end was trimmed by 4 bases and the J gene end by 2 bases; junction bases not matched to a gene: 4. Germline CDR1 SGHAT, CDR2 FQNNGV. The CDR3 DNA reads as TGTGCCAGCAGCTCCCGGGGACAGCAAGAGACCCAGTACTTC. Translated: CASSSRGQQETQYF.

This chain links TRBV21-1 with TRBJ2-5; the D call of TRBD2 is as the table states it, not checked on the DNA. TRBV21-1 is described as a pseudogene. This CDR3 region has 17 residues. Here the CDR3 reads CASSKVGPPIARETQYF. CDR3 coding DNA: TGTGCCAGCAGCAAAGTGGGCCCCCCTATAGCGCGAGAGACCCAGTACTTC.

The chain is built from TRBV5-1 and TRBJ1-3; D remains unclear. V lost 0 bases, J lost 5 bases, and 9 bases lay in between. The CDR3 totals 14 residues. Germline assignment: CDR1 SGHRS and CDR2 YFSETQ. The CDR3 spells CASSLEAGRNTIYF. The CDR3 coding sequence is TGCGCCAGCAGCTTGGAGGCAGGTCGAAACACCATATATTTT.

The J gene is TRBJ1-1, the V gene TRBV30; D remains ambiguous. The CDR3 sequence is 15 residues long. Trimming took off 5 bases at V and 0 bases at J, with 16 bases between the two ends. Germline V gives CDR1 GTSNPN, CDR2 SVGIG (reference sequence). CDR3: CAWESSADLNTEAFF. The CDR3, as DNA: TGTGCCTGGGAGTCAAGCGCGGATTTGAACACTGAAGCTTTCTTT.

The V and J genes are TRBV19 and TRBJ2-6; D possibly matches TRBD1 or TRBD2 (5 bases each). The CDR3 is made up of 17 amino acids. The V gene lost 5 bases and the J gene lost 2 bases, with 16 bases spanning the gap. Per the germline V gene, CDR1 is LNHDA and CDR2 is SQIVND (reference sequence). The DNA for the CDR3 is TGTGCCAGTAGTCTGGGTTGGGGGATGGCTGGGGCCAACGTCCTGACTTTC. Residues: CASSLGWGMAGANVLTF.

The genes are TRBV30 and TRBJ1-6, with TRBD1 as a possible D gene (5 bases). The V gene lost 3 bases and the J gene lost 4 bases, with 10 bases spanning the gap. The CDR3 has 14 amino acids. Per germline, CDR1 GTSNPN and CDR2 SVGIG (reference sequence). DNA of the CDR3: TGTGCCTGGAGGACAGATCTGTATAATTCACCCCTCCACTTT. Residues: CAWRTDLYNSPLHF.

The gene calls are TRBV7-3 and TRBJ2-3; a possible D gene is TRBD2 (5 bases). The CDR3 has 12 residues. Germline V gives CDR1 SGHTA, CDR2 FQGTGA. The V and J ends lost 5 bases and 10 bases respectively, with 13 bases between them. The CDR3 DNA reads TGTGCCAGCAGCCCCCAAAGCGGCCCGCAGTATTTT. Protein sequence: CASSPQSGPQYF.

The genes are TRBV7-8 and TRBJ1-5, with D perhaps matching TRBD1 (6 bases). The CDR3 spans 14 residues. Germline V gene sequence: CDR1 SGHVS, CDR2 FQNEAQ. V lost 6 bases and J 7 bases, leaving 16 bases between the germline ends. The CDR3 nucleotides read TGTGCCAGCAGGGGGGCGACAGCGGGGCAGCCCCAGCATTTT. Amino acid sequence: CASRGATAGQPQHF. The variable domain in full, completed from reference TRBV7-8 and TRBJ1-5, reads GAGVSQSPRYKVAKRGQDVALRCDPISGHVSLFWYQQALGQGPEFLTYFQNEAQLDKSGLPSDRFFAERPEGSVSTLKIQRTQQEDSAVYLCASRGATAGQPQHFGDGTRLSIL.

J is TRBJ2-7 and V is TRBV14; D gene ambiguous. The germline V gene encodes CDR1 SGHDN and CDR2 FVKESK. V dropped 1 base and J dropped 3 bases, with 1 base sitting between them. The CDR3 spans 11 residues. CDR3 DNA sequence: TGTGCCAGCAGCCAAGGCTACGAGCAGTACTTC. Translating gives CASSQGYEQYF.

The rearrangement joins TRBV7-2 to TRBJ2-7; 8 nucleotides agree with TRBD2. The CDR3 contains 16 residues. CDR1 and CDR2 from the germline V gene are SGHTA and FQGNSA. V lost 6 bases and J lost 4; bases outside the gene matches: 14. The CDR3 loop reads CASSPSTGGLGYEQYF. The CDR3 nucleotides are TGTGCCAGCAGTCCCTCCACGGGGGGGCTCGGGTACGAGCAGTACTTC. Combining the CDR3 with reference TRBV7-2 and TRBJ2-7 gives the whole variable domain GAGVSQSPSNKVTEKGKDVELRCDPISGHTALYWYRQSLGQGLEFLIYFQGNSAPDKSGLPSDRFSAERTGGSVSTLTIQRTQQEDSAVYLCASSPSTGGLGYEQYFGPGTRLTVT.

The rearrangement links TRBV23-1 to TRBJ1-5, with D hard to call. TRBV23-1 is recorded as an ORF, its role being uncertain. Trimming shortened V by 11 bases and J by 3 bases, and 11 bases separated the two germline ends. This CDR3 is built from 12 residues. The CDR3 bases are TGCGCCCACCGACGGAACAATCAGCCCCAGCATTTT. Translated: CAHRRNNQPQHF.

This clone has just a few counts. The rearrangement joins TRBV6-1 to TRBJ1-2; D unresolved. The length of the CDR3 is 14 residues. Germline lookup yields CDR1 MNHNS and CDR2 SASEGT. Trimming shortened V by 8 bases and J by 1 base, and 14 bases separated the two germline ends. As DNA, the CDR3 is TGTGCCAGCCGACTGGATACATTTAACTATGGCTACACCTTC. It is translated as CASRLDTFNYGYTF.

The chain carries TRBV7-8 and TRBJ2-1; D assignment may be TRBD1 or TRBD2 (5 bases each). Trimming removed 1 base from V and 4 bases from J, with 14 bases in between. CDR3 length: 16 amino acids. Germline lookup yields CDR1 SGHVS and CDR2 FQNEAQ. DNA of the CDR3: TGTGCCAGCAGCTTAGGGACTCCGGGGCTATACAATGAGCAGTTCTTC. This gives the protein CASSLGTPGLYNEQFF. Using reference TRBV7-8 and TRBJ2-1 for the parts outside the CDR3, the full variable domain is GAGVSQSPRYKVAKRGQDVALRCDPISGHVSLFWYQQALGQGPEFLTYFQNEAQLDKSGLPSDRFFAERPEGSVSTLKIQRTQQEDSAVYLCASSLGTPGLYNEQFFGPGTRLTVL.

The chain employs TRBV6-1 and TRBJ2-7, with D maybe TRBD1 (8 bases). The V gene's germline CDR1 is MNHNS and CDR2 SASEGT. The V and J ends lost 11 bases and 1 base respectively, with 18 bases between them. The CDR3 contains 14 residues. CDR3 in amino acids: CASTPQGGSYEQYF. The CDR3 DNA follows: TGTGCCTCAACTCCACAGGGGGGGTCCTACGAGCAGTACTTC.

V gene TRBV18 combines with J gene TRBJ1-6; D might be TRBD1 (5 bases). The CDR3 is 18 amino acids. The V end was cut by 2 bases, the J end by 6 bases, with 20 bases between. From germline, CDR1 is KGHSH and CDR2 LQKENI. Written as DNA, the CDR3 is TGTGCCAGCTCACCAACAGGCCCGGCGGGGACTGGTAATTCACCCCTCCACTTT. This sequence encodes CASSPTGPAGTGNSPLHF.

This chain uses TRBV11-3 with TRBJ2-1, with TRBD1 matching 7 bases. This CDR3 region has 18 residues. J lost 4 bases, V lost 0 bases, and 12 bases had no gene match. Germline V gene sequence: CDR1 SGHNT, CDR2 YENEEA. This chain's CDR3 is CASSLEGDRVCLYNEQFF. DNA for the CDR3: TGTGCCAGCAGCTTAGAGGGAGACAGGGTGTGCCTTTACAATGAGCAGTTCTTC.